These T cell receptor beta chains were read from a single sample in a study of CD8 T cells in Susac syndrome. TCRdb re-called the immunoSEQ multiplex PCR reads with MiXCR, one entry per CDR3 protein. The table records some 130,000 distinct CDR3 sequences, approximately 95% of them present only once. Sequencing was performed on CD8+ T cells from PBMCs. Receptor source: a human donor with Susac syndrome. The CDR3 runs from the conserved cysteine through the conserved F or W. D genes are given only for firm matches. For some rows the clone size is stated as once, few or many, or as a class when expanded; others skip it.

j_call,d_call,clone_size,v_call,cdr3_aa,cdr3_nt
TRBJ2-7,NA,NA,TRBV27,CASSPGGFQYF,TGTGCCAGCAGTCCCGGAGGGTTTCAGTACTTC
TRBJ2-1,NA,NA,TRBV27,CASTRSGLYNEQFF,TGTGCCAGCACTCGGAGCGGCCTCTACAATGAGCAGTTCTTC
TRBJ2-7,NA,NA,TRBV9,CASSVAGAPWEQYF,TGTGCCAGCAGCGTAGCTGGAGCCCCCTGGGAGCAGTACTTC
TRBJ1-2,NA,NA,TRBV27,CASRGGKSNYGYTF,TGTGCCAGCAGGGGGGGGAAGTCCAACTATGGCTACACCTTC
TRBJ2-1,NA,once,TRBV7-8,CASSFAAGHNEQFF,TGTGCCAGCAGCTTTGCGGCGGGACACAATGAGCAGTTCTTC
TRBJ2-1,NA,NA,TRBV9,CASSAQKGSYNEQFF,TGTGCCAGCAGCGCCCAAAAGGGGAGTTACAATGAGCAGTTCTTC
TRBJ2-7,NA,NA,TRBV6-6,CASSSNEQYF,TGTGCCAGCAGTTCCAACGAGCAGTACTTC
TRBJ2-7,TRBD2,NA,TRBV5-1,CASSGEGAYEQYF,TGCGCCAGCAGCGGGGAGGGAGCCTACGAGCAGTACTTC
TRBJ2-1,TRBD2,NA,TRBV6-4,CASSARGLADEQFF,TGTGCCAGCAGTGCCCGGGGACTAGCGGATGAGCAGTTCTTC
TRBJ1-1,TRBD1,NA,TRBV29-1,CSAEGQRAFF,TGCAGCGCCGAGGGACAGAGAGCTTTCTTT
TRBJ2-7,TRBD2,NA,TRBV20-1,CSASPAERELAYEQYF,TGCAGTGCTAGCCCTGCTGAGCGGGAGTTGGCCTACGAGCAGTACTTC
TRBJ1-2,NA,NA,TRBV20-1,CSARDWSQGNGYTF,TGCAGTGCTAGAGATTGGTCACAGGGAAATGGCTACACCTTC
TRBJ2-7,TRBD2,NA,TRBV14,CASSQWTSGRTSYEQYF,TGTGCCAGCAGCCAATGGACTAGCGGGAGAACATCCTACGAGCAGTACTTC
TRBJ2-1,NA,NA,TRBV13,CASSTRGEQFF,TGTGCCAGCAGCACCAGAGGTGAGCAGTTCTTC
TRBJ1-5,NA,NA,TRBV27,CASRRRNKSGNQPQHF,TGTGCCAGCCGTAGAAGAAATAAGTCGGGCAATCAGCCCCAGCATTTT
TRBJ1-1,TRBD1,NA,TRBV7-8,CASSFDRGNTEAFF,TGTGCCAGCAGCTTCGACAGGGGAAACACTGAAGCTTTCTTT
TRBJ2-5,TRBD2,NA,TRBV20-1,CSASGTSGQETQYF,TGCAGTGCTTCCGGGACTAGCGGCCAAGAGACCCAGTACTTC
TRBJ1-1,NA,NA,TRBV30,CAWSVGQFALLNTEAFF,TGTGCCTGGAGTGTAGGGCAGTTTGCCCTTCTGAACACTGAAGCTTTCTTT
TRBJ2-7,NA,NA,TRBV7-6,CASSLVTGSYEQYF,TGTGCCAGCAGCTTAGTAACAGGCTCCTACGAGCAGTACTTC
TRBJ2-1,NA,NA,TRBV9,CASSPLKTYNEQFF,TGTGCCAGCAGCCCCCTCAAAACCTACAATGAGCAGTTCTTC
TRBJ2-7,NA,NA,TRBV27,CASSFGLRVSNYEQYF,TGTGCCAGCAGTTTCGGACTACGAGTATCAAACTACGAGCAGTACTTC
TRBJ1-1,NA,NA,TRBV6-6,CASTWQRNTEAFF,TGTGCCAGCACATGGCAGCGGAACACTGAAGCTTTCTTT
TRBJ2-4,TRBD2,NA,TRBV7-9,CASSLGASGMYF,TGTGCCAGCAGCTTAGGGGCTAGCGGGATGTACTTC
TRBJ1-1,NA,NA,TRBV27,CASSFGTGTNTEAFF,TGTGCCAGCAGCTTCGGAACAGGGACGAACACTGAAGCTTTCTTT
TRBJ2-2,NA,NA,TRBV6-2/TRBV6-3,CASSYPGLEGGELFF,TGTGCCAGCAGTTACCCGGGACTTGAGGGCGGGGAGCTGTTTTTT
TRBJ2-3,NA,NA,TRBV15,CATSSDTQYF,TGTGCCACCAGTTCAGATACGCAGTATTTT
TRBJ2-1,NA,NA,TRBV2,CAARIRGNEQFF,TGTGCCGCGCGCATCAGAGGAAATGAGCAGTTCTTC
TRBJ1-2,NA,once,TRBV29-1,CSVAGGRFDGYTF,TGCAGCGTTGCTGGGGGGCGGTTTGACGGCTACACCTTC
TRBJ2-7,NA,once,TRBV7-8,CASCLLTGLRSYEQYF,TGTGCCAGCTGCCTCCTCACGGGACTCCGTTCCTACGAGCAGTACTTC
TRBJ2-3,TRBD2,NA,TRBV3-1,CASSQVAGVDTQYF,TGTGCCAGCAGCCAAGTAGCGGGAGTGGATACGCAGTATTTT
TRBJ1-4,NA,NA,TRBV29-1,CSVSGQNEKLFF,TGCAGCGTTTCAGGTCAGAATGAAAAACTGTTTTTT
TRBJ2-1,TRBD2,NA,TRBV3-1,CASRGAGGDNEQFF,TGTGCCAGCCGCGGGGCGGGAGGAGACAATGAGCAGTTCTTC
TRBJ2-1,NA,NA,TRBV20-1,CSGIVEGAYNEQFF,TGCAGTGGCATTGTGGAGGGGGCCTACAATGAGCAGTTCTTC
TRBJ2-7,TRBD1,NA,TRBV6-5,CASSYAGTGDEQYF,TGTGCCAGCAGTTACGCCGGGACAGGGGACGAGCAGTACTTC
TRBJ1-1,NA,NA,TRBV20-1,CSARVDTEAFF,TGCAGTGCTAGAGTAGACACTGAAGCTTTCTTT
TRBJ2-3,NA,NA,TRBV9,CASSVVGDTQYF,TGTGCCAGCAGCGTAGTGGGTGATACGCAGTATTTT
TRBJ2-7,NA,many,TRBV28,CASSFSSYEQYF,TGTGCCAGCAGTTTTAGCTCTTACGAGCAGTACTTC
TRBJ2-4,NA,once,TRBV12-3/TRBV12-4,CASSPFLGLQYF,TGTGCCAGCAGTCCGTTCCTTGGTTTACAGTACTTC
TRBJ2-1,NA,NA,TRBV12-3/TRBV12-4,CASITPGQNNEQFF,TGTGCCAGCATCACCCCAGGACAAAACAATGAGCAGTTCTTC
TRBJ2-5,TRBD1,NA,TRBV7-3,CASSLGRGLQETQYF,TGTGCCAGCAGCTTGGGCAGGGGGCTCCAAGAGACCCAGTACTTC
TRBJ2-3,NA,NA,TRBV24-1,CATSDYRSDTQYF,TGTGCCACCAGTGATTACAGGTCGGATACGCAGTATTTT
TRBJ2-1,NA,NA,TRBV28,CASSLRSEYNEQFF,TGTGCCAGCAGTTTACGGTCTGAATACAATGAGCAGTTCTTC